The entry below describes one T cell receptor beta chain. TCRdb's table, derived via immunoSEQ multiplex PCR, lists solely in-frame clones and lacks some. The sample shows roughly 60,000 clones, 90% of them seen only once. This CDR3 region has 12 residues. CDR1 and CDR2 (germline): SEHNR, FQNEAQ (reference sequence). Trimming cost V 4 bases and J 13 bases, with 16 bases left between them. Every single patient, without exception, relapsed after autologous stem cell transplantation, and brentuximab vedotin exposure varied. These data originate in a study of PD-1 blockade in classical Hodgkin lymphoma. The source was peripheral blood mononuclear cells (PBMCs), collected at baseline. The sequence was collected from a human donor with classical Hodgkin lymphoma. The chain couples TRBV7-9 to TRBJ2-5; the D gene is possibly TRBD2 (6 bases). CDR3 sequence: CASSSRRGLTYF. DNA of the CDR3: TGTGCCAGCAGCTCCCGGCGGGGACTCACGTACTTC.